These T cell receptor beta chains were read from a single sample in a study of blood T cell repertoires in COVID-19. Produced via immunoSEQ multiplex PCR; TCRdb's table is partial and in-frame only. The repertoire holds a few hundred thousand clones, with roughly 88% as singletons. The specimen sequenced was peripheral blood. Every receptor here comes from a young woman with acute or convalescent COVID-19. Both conserved end residues are part of each CDR3. The order of the fields is CDR3 protein, CDR3 DNA, V gene, J gene, CDR3 length, D gene, clone size. A D gene is named only where the DNA matches it firmly. Not all rows give a size; the values are once, few, many and, for expanded clones, a class.

CDR3: CASIWRPNTGELFF; DNA: TGCGCCAGCATTTGGAGACCGAACACCGGGGAGCTGTTTTTT; V: TRBV4-1; J: TRBJ2-2; length: 14; D: -; size: -
CDR3: CASSLLAGGPFTGELFF; DNA: TGCGCCAGCAGCTTGCTAGCGGGAGGCCCTTTTACCGGGGAGCTGTTTTTT; V: TRBV10-2; J: TRBJ2-2; length: 17; D: TRBD2; size: -
CDR3: CASSGQGSGSYNEQFF; DNA: TGTGCCAGCAGCGGACAGGGGAGCGGGAGCTACAATGAGCAGTTCTTC; V: TRBV5-4; J: TRBJ2-1; length: 16; D: -; size: -
CDR3: CASSLAGPYEQYF; DNA: TGTGCCAGCAGCCTAGCGGGGCCCTACGAGCAGTACTTC; V: TRBV28; J: TRBJ2-7; length: 13; D: TRBD2; size: -
CDR3: CAWSVSQVKDEQYF; DNA: TGTGCCTGGAGTGTATCACAGGTTAAGGACGAGCAGTACTTC; V: TRBV30; J: TRBJ2-7; length: 14; D: -; size: -
CDR3: CASSLDSHEPQHF; DNA: TGTGCCAGCAGTTTGGACAGCCACGAGCCCCAGCATTTT; V: TRBV6-2/TRBV6-3; J: TRBJ1-5; length: 13; D: -; size: -
CDR3: CASSESGTGYEQYF; DNA: TGCGCCAGCAGTGAGTCCGGGACTGGATACGAGCAGTACTTC; V: TRBV10-2; J: TRBJ2-7; length: 14; D: -; size: once
CDR3: CASSHTASGNGEQFF; DNA: TGCGCCAGCAGCCACACGGCTAGCGGGAATGGTGAGCAGTTCTTC; V: TRBV5-1; J: TRBJ2-1; length: 15; D: TRBD2; size: few
CDR3: CASSYATSGRASFNEQFF; DNA: TGTGCCAGCAGTTACGCGACTAGCGGGAGGGCCTCTTTCAATGAGCAGTTCTTC; V: TRBV6-2/TRBV6-3; J: TRBJ2-1; length: 18; D: TRBD2; size: -
CDR3: CASSSVGGNEQFF; DNA: TGTGCCAGCAGTTCGGTCGGGGGCAATGAGCAGTTCTTC; V: TRBV6-5; J: TRBJ2-1; length: 13; D: -; size: few
CDR3: CASRRERGREAFF; DNA: TGTGCCAGCAGGCGCGAGCGGGGCCGTGAAGCTTTCTTT; V: TRBV7-8; J: TRBJ1-1; length: 13; D: -; size: -
CDR3: CASSTLQGNIQYF; DNA: TGTGCCAGCAGCACTCTACAGGGAAACATTCAGTACTTC; V: TRBV5-6; J: TRBJ2-4; length: 13; D: -; size: once
CDR3: CASSLAASWQETQYF; DNA: TGCGCCAGCAGCTTGGCTGCGTCGTGGCAAGAGACCCAGTACTTC; V: TRBV5-1; J: TRBJ2-5; length: 15; D: -; size: -
CDR3: CASSPGASPYRGRVTEAFF; DNA: TGTGCTAGTTCTCCGGGGGCCTCCCCCTATAGGGGGCGAGTCACTGAAGCTTTCTTT; V: TRBV12-5; J: TRBJ1-1; length: 19; D: TRBD1; size: -
CDR3: CANSPTSGVTGANVLTF; DNA: TGTGCCAACAGCCCAACGTCGGGGGTAACTGGGGCCAACGTCCTGACTTTC; V: TRBV7-6; J: TRBJ2-6; length: 17; D: -; size: once
CDR3: CAIRRTGMAGELFF; DNA: TGTGCCATCAGAAGGACAGGGATGGCCGGGGAGCTGTTTTTT; V: TRBV10-3; J: TRBJ2-2; length: 14; D: TRBD1; size: -
CDR3: CASSQDYLAVNSYEQYF; DNA: TGCGCCAGCAGCCAAGATTATCTAGCGGTGAACTCCTACGAGCAGTACTTC; V: TRBV4-1; J: TRBJ2-7; length: 17; D: TRBD2; size: -
CDR3: CASSLGQTSSYNEQFF; DNA: TGTGCCAGCAGCTTAGGACAGACCAGCTCCTACAATGAGCAGTTCTTC; V: TRBV11-3; J: TRBJ2-1; length: 16; D: -; size: -
CDR3: CASSLSGGIRETPLHF; DNA: TGTGCCAGCAGTTTATCGGGGGGAATCCGGGAGACGCCCCTCCACTTT; V: TRBV27; J: TRBJ1-6; length: 16; D: -; size: -
CDR3: CASSLVGVYGYTF; DNA: TGTGCCAGCAGCTTAGTAGGAGTCTATGGCTACACCTTC; V: TRBV11-2; J: TRBJ1-2; length: 13; D: -; size: -
CDR3: CASRPGTGRLYGYTF; DNA: TGTGCCAGCAGACCCGGGACAGGGAGGCTCTATGGCTACACCTTC; V: TRBV6-6; J: TRBJ1-2; length: 15; D: TRBD1; size: -
CDR3: CASGPDRGLGKLFF; DNA: TGCGCCAGCGGGCCGGACAGGGGGCTGGGAAAACTGTTTTTT; V: TRBV10-2; J: TRBJ1-4; length: 14; D: TRBD1; size: -
CDR3: CASSLLGLAAQETQYF; DNA: TGTGCCAGCAGCTTGTTGGGACTAGCGGCTCAAGAGACCCAGTACTTC; V: TRBV5-4; J: TRBJ2-5; length: 16; D: TRBD2; size: -
CDR3: CATSRAGPPIEFF; DNA: TGTGCCACCAGCAGAGCTGGGCCCCCGATCGAGTTCTTC; V: TRBV15; J: TRBJ2-1; length: 13; D: -; size: -
CDR3: CASSSSGTQYF; DNA: TGTGCCAGCAGCTCCTCCGGGACCCAGTACTTC; V: TRBV11-3; J: TRBJ2-5; length: 11; D: -; size: -
CDR3: CASSPSGILPDTQYF; DNA: TGTGCCAGCAGCCCCAGCGGGATCCTCCCAGATACGCAGTATTTT; V: TRBV3-1/TRBV3-2; J: TRBJ2-3; length: 15; D: TRBD2; size: once
CDR3: CASSQAAGGDIQYF; DNA: TGTGCCAGCAGCCAAGCGGCGGGCGGAGACATTCAGTACTTC; V: TRBV3-1/TRBV3-2; J: TRBJ2-4; length: 14; D: -; size: -
CDR3: CASSLYRNTEAFF; DNA: TGTGCCAGCAGCTTGTACAGGAACACTGAAGCTTTCTTT; V: TRBV5-6; J: TRBJ1-1; length: 13; D: -; size: -
CDR3: CASSSTPASSYNEQFF; DNA: TGTGCCAGCAGCTCGACTCCGGCGAGCTCCTACAATGAGCAGTTCTTC; V: TRBV7-2; J: TRBJ2-1; length: 16; D: -; size: -
CDR3: CAISESLGQGVDEQFF; DNA: TGTGCCATCAGTGAGTCGTTGGGACAGGGGGTGGATGAGCAGTTCTTC; V: TRBV10-3; J: TRBJ2-1; length: 16; D: TRBD1; size: -
CDR3: CASSLGFSGEKLFF; DNA: TGTGCCAGCAGCTTAGGGTTCAGCGGGGAAAAACTGTTTTTT; V: TRBV11-2; J: TRBJ1-4; length: 14; D: -; size: -
CDR3: CASSYASAPYEQYF; DNA: TGTGCCAGCAGTTATGCCAGCGCCCCCTACGAGCAGTACTTC; V: TRBV6-5; J: TRBJ2-7; length: 14; D: -; size: -
CDR3: CASSLAGLAGGNTDTQYF; DNA: TGCGCCAGCAGCTTGGCCGGGTTAGCGGGAGGGAACACAGATACGCAGTATTTT; V: TRBV5-1; J: TRBJ2-3; length: 18; D: TRBD2; size: -
CDR3: CASSMPQGPGNTIYF; DNA: TGTGCCAGCTCAATGCCGCAGGGCCCTGGAAACACCATATATTTT; V: TRBV18; J: TRBJ1-3; length: 15; D: -; size: -
CDR3: CASSILQGYEQYF; DNA: TGTGCCAGTAGTATCTTACAGGGCTACGAGCAGTACTTC; V: TRBV19; J: TRBJ2-7; length: 13; D: -; size: -
CDR3: CSVEDISNYGYTF; DNA: TGCAGCGTTGAAGATATTTCTAACTATGGCTACACCTTC; V: TRBV29-1; J: TRBJ1-2; length: 13; D: -; size: -
CDR3: CASSPASGGDTQYF; DNA: TGTGCCAGCAGCCCTGCATCGGGGGGAGATACGCAGTATTTT; V: TRBV7-2; J: TRBJ2-3; length: 14; D: TRBD2; size: -